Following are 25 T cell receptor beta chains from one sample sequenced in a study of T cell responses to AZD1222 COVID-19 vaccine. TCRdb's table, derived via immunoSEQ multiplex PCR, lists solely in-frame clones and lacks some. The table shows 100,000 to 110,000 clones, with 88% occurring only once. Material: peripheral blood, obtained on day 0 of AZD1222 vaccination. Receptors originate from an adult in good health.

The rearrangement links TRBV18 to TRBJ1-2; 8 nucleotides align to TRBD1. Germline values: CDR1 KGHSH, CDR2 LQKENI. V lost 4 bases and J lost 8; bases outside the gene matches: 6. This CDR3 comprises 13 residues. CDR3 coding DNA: TGTGCCAGCTCACTCGGACAGGGACAAGGCTACACCTTC. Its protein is CASSLGQGQGYTF.

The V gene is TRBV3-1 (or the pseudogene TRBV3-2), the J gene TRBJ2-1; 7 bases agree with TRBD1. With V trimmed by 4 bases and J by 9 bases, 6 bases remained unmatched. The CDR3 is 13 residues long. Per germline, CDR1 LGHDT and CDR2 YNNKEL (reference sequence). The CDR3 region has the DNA TGTGCCAGCAGCCGCCCTACAGGGGTTGAGCAGTTCTTC. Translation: CASSRPTGVEQFF.

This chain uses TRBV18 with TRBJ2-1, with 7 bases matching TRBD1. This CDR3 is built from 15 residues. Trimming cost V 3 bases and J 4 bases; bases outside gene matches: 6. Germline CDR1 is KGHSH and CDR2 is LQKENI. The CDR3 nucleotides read TGTGCCAGCTCACCTTCGAGGGACAGTTACAATGAGCAGTTCTTC. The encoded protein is CASSPSRDSYNEQFF.

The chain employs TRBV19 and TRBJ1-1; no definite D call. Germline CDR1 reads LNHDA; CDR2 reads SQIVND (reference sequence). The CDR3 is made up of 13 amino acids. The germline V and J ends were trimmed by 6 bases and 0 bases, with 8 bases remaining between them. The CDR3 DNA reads TGTGCCAGTAGATCGAGTTTGAACACTGAAGCTTTCTTT. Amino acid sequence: CASRSSLNTEAFF.

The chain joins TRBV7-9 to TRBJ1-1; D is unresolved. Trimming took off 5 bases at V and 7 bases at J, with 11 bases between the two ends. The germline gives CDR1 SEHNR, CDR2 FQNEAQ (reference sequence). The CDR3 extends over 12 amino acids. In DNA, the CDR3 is TGTGCCAGCAGCCCTCTAGCGGATGAAGCTTTCTTT. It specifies CASSPLADEAFF.

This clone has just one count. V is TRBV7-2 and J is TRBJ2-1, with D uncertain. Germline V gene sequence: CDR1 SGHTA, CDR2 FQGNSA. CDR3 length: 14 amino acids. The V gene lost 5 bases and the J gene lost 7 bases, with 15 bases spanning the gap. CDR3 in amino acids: CASSTTGYINEQFF. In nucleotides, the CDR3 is TGTGCCAGCAGCACCACTGGTTATATTAATGAGCAGTTCTTC.

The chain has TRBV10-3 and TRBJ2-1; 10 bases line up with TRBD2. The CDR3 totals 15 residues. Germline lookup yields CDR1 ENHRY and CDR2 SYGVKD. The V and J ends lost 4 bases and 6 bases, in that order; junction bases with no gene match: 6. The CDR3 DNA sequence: TGTGCCATCAGTGCTAGCGGGAGCATATTCAATGAGCAGTTCTTC. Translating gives CAISASGSIFNEQFF.

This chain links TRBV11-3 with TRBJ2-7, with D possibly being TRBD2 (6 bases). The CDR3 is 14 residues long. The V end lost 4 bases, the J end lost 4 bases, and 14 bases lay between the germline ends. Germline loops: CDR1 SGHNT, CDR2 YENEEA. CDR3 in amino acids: CASSSQAGPYEQYF. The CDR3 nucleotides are TGTGCCAGCAGCTCTCAAGCGGGCCCGTACGAGCAGTACTTC.

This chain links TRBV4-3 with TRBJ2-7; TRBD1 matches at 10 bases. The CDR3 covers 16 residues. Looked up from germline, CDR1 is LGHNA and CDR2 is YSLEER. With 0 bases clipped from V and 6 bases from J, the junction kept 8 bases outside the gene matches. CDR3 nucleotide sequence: TGCGCCAGCAGCCAAGACCGTAAGACAGGGGGCGGCGAGCAGTACTTC. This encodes CASSQDRKTGGGEQYF.

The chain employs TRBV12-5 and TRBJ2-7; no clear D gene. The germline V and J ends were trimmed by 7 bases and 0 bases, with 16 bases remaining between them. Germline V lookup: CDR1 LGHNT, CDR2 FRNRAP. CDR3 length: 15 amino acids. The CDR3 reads CASADLNSFSYEQYF. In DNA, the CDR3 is TGTGCTAGTGCCGATCTTAACAGCTTCTCCTACGAGCAGTACTTC.

The CDR3 DNA sequence: TGTGCCAGCAGTGACCTAGGGGCCCTTTTCACAACGGGCAATGAGCAGTTCTTC. Translating gives CASSDLGALFTTGNEQFF. The V and J genes are TRBV25-1 and TRBJ2-1, with D possibly TRBD1 on 5 matching bases. This CDR3 contains 18 residues. V dropped 3 bases and J dropped 6 bases, with 24 bases sitting between them. From germline, CDR1 is MGHDK and CDR2 SYGVNS. Variable domain in full (rest from reference TRBV25-1 and TRBJ2-1): EADIYQTPRYLVIGTGKKITLECSQTMGHDKMYWYQQDPGMELHLIHYSYGVNSTEKGDLSSESTVSRIRTEHFPLTLESARPSHTSQYLCASSDLGALFTTGNEQFFGPGTRLTVL.

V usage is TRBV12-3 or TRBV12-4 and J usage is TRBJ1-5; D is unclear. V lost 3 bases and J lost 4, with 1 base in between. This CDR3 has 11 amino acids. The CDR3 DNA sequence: TGTGCCAGCAGTTTGAATCAGCCCCAGCATTTT. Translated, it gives CASSLNQPQHF.

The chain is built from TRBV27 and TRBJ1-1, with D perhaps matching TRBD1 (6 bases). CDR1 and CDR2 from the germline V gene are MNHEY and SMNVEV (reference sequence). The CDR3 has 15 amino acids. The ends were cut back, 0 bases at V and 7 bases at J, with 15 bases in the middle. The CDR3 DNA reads TGTGCCAGCAGTTTATCGGTTTCCAGGGGCGTTGAAGCTTTCTTT. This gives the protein CASSLSVSRGVEAFF.

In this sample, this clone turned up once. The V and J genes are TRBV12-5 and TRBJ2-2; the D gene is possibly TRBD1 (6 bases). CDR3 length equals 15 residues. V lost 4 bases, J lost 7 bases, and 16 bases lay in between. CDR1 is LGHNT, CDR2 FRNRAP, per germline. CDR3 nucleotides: TGTGCTAGTGGTTCGCAATTACAGGGAATCGGGGAGCTGTTTTTT. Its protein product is CASGSQLQGIGELFF. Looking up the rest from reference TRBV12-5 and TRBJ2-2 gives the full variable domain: DARVTQTPRHKVTEMGQEVTMRCQPILGHNTVFWYRQTMMQGLELLAYFRNRAPLDDSGMPKDRFSAEMPDATLATLKIQPSEPRDSAVYFCASGSQLQGIGELFFGEGSRLTVL.

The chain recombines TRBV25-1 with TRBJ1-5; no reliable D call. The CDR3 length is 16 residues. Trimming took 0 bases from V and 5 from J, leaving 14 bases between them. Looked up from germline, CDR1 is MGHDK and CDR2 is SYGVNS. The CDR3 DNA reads TGTGCCAGCAGTGAATATCGTGGTCCGAGGGATCAGCCCCAGCATTTT. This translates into CASSEYRGPRDQPQHF.

The CDR3 sequence: CASSEGQGAGVNTEAFF. In DNA, the CDR3 is TGCGCCAGCAGTGAAGGTCAAGGGGCAGGGGTGAACACTGAAGCTTTCTTT. The V and J genes are TRBV10-2 and TRBJ1-1, with a weak D call TRBD1 (6 bases). The CDR3 runs to 17 residues. The V and J ends lost 3 bases and 0 bases respectively, with 17 bases between them. Germline V lookup: CDR1 WSHSY, CDR2 SAAADI.

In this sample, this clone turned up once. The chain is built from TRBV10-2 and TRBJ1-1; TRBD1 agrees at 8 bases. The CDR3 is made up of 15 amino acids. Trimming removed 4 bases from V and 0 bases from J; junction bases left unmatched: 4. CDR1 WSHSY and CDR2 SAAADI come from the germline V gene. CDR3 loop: CASSATGGMNTEAFF. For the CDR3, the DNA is TGCGCCAGCAGTGCCACAGGGGGAATGAACACTGAAGCTTTCTTT.

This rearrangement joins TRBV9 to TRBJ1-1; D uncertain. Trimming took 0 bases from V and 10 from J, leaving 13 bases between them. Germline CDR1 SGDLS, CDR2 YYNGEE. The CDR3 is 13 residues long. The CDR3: CASSVGGSRRAFF. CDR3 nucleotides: TGTGCCAGCAGCGTAGGGGGTTCCCGGCGAGCTTTCTTT.

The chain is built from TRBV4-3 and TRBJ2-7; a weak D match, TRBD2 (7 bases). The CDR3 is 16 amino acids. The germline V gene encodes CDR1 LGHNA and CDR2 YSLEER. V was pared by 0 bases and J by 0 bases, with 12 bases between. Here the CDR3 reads CASSQERGLSSYEQYF. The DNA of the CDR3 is TGCGCCAGCAGCCAAGAGCGGGGGCTGAGCTCCTACGAGCAGTACTTC.

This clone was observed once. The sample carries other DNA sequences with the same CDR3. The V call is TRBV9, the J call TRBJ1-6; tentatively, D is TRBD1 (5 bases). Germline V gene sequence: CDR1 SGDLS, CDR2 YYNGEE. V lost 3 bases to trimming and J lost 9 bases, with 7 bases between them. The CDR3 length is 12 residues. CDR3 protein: CASSAGGSPLHF. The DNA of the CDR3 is TGTGCCAGCAGCGCCGGGGGTTCACCCCTCCACTTT.

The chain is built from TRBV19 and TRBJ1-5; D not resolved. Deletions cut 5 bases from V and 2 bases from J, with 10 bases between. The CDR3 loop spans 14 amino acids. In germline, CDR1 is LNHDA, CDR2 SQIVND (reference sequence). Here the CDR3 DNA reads TGTGCCAGTAGTCAAACGTCGGGCAATCAGCCCCAGCATTTT. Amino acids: CASSQTSGNQPQHF.

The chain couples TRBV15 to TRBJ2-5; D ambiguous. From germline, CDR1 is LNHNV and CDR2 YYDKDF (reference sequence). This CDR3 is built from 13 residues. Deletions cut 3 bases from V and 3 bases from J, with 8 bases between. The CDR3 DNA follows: TGTGCCACCAGCAGTTTTATGGAAGAGACCCAGTACTTC. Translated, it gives CATSSFMEETQYF.

The CDR3 here is CAWSVGGGPGTDTQYF. CDR3 coding DNA: TGTGCCTGGAGTGTTGGGGGTGGCCCTGGCACAGATACGCAGTATTTT. The V and J genes are TRBV30 and TRBJ2-3; D is possibly TRBD1 or TRBD2 (5 bases each). The germline gives CDR1 GTSNPN, CDR2 SVGIG (reference sequence). Trimming pared 0 bases from V and 1 base from J, leaving 14 bases between. The CDR3 is made up of 16 amino acids.

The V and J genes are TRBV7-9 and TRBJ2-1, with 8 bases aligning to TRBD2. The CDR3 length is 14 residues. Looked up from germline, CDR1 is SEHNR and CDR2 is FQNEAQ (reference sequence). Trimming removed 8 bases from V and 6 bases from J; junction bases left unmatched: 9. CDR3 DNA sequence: TGTGCCAGCGTCCTGAGCGCGGGGGGCAATGAGCAGTTCTTC. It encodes CASVLSAGGNEQFF. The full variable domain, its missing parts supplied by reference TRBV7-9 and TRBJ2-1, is DTGVSQNPRHKITKRGQNVTFRCDPISEHNRLYWYRQTLGQGPEFLTYFQNEAQLEKSRLLSDRFSAERPKGSFSTLEIQRTEQGDSAMYLCASVLSAGGNEQFFGPGTRLTVL.

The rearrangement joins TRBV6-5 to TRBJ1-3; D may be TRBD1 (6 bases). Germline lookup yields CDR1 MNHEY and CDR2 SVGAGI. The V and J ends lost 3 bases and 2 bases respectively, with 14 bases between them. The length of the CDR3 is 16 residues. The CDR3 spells CASSYIEGVTGNTIYF. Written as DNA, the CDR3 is TGTGCCAGCAGTTATATTGAGGGGGTAACTGGAAACACCATATATTTT.